The 5 T cell receptor beta chains in this list originate from one sample, sequenced in a study of cytomegalovirus exposure and HLA in healthy donors. It was with 60 Vbeta and 13 Jbeta primers that the PCR ran. Profiled with immunoSEQ multiplex PCR; TCRdb holds only in-frame clones, not every one. Counted here are 70,000 to 95,000 clones, about four fifths occurring once; the ten biggest clones make up 5.6%. The sample was PBMCs. These receptors were collected from a woman between 18 and 30 years old in good health and CMV-seropositive.

The sample holds one count of this clone. The chain carries TRBV7-3 and TRBJ1-1, with TRBD1 as a possible D gene (6 bases). V lost 6 bases to trimming and J lost 4 bases, with 18 bases between them. Looked up from germline, CDR1 is SGHTA and CDR2 is FQGTGA. CDR3 length: 15 amino acids. Here the CDR3 reads CASSKIGGGVTEAFF. The CDR3 region has the DNA TGTGCCAGCAGTAAAATAGGCGGGGGCGTCACTGAAGCTTTCTTT. Drawing the rest from reference TRBV7-3 and TRBJ1-1, the complete variable domain is GAGVSQTPSNKVTEKGKYVELRCDPISGHTALYWYRQSLGQGPEFLIYFQGTGAADDSGLPNDRFFAVRPEGSVSTLKIQRTERGDSAVYLCASSKIGGGVTEAFFGQGTRLTVV.

The table lists this clone with a count of one. This chain uses TRBV5-8 with TRBJ1-5; maybe TRBD1 (5 bases). V lost 2 bases to trimming and J lost 3 bases, with 9 bases between them. Germline CDR1 reads SGHTS; CDR2 reads YDEGEE. The CDR3 has 14 amino acids. CDR3 sequence: CASSFWGVNQPQHF. As DNA, the CDR3 is TGTGCCAGCAGCTTCTGGGGGGTCAATCAGCCCCAGCATTTT.

This chain connects TRBV6-5 to TRBJ2-3; 8 bases are a match to TRBD2. Germline V gene data show CDR1 as MNHEY and CDR2 as SVGAGI. After removal of 7 bases from V and 0 bases from J, the junction contained 3 bases not matched to a gene. CDR3 length: 14 amino acids. CDR3 sequence: CASNRGGSTDTQYF. The CDR3 coding sequence is TGTGCCAGCAACCGGGGGGGAAGCACAGATACGCAGTATTTT.

This clone was counted a single time. The chain employs TRBV21-1 and TRBJ2-3; the D call TRBD2 from the table was never checked on the DNA. TRBV21-1 is a documented pseudogene. CDR3 length: 15 residues. CDR3 DNA sequence: TGTGCCAGCAGCAAAACTAGCGGGAGTGCAGATACGCAGTATTTT. This translates into CASSKTSGSADTQYF.

This chain links TRBV25-1 with TRBJ1-2; D is unresolved. The V and J ends lost 4 bases and 6 bases respectively, with 12 bases between them. CDR3 length: 13 amino acids. The germline gives CDR1 MGHDK, CDR2 SYGVNS. This chain's CDR3 is CASSGQSSDGYTF. The CDR3 DNA reads TGTGCCAGCAGTGGCCAGTCCTCTGATGGCTACACCTTC.